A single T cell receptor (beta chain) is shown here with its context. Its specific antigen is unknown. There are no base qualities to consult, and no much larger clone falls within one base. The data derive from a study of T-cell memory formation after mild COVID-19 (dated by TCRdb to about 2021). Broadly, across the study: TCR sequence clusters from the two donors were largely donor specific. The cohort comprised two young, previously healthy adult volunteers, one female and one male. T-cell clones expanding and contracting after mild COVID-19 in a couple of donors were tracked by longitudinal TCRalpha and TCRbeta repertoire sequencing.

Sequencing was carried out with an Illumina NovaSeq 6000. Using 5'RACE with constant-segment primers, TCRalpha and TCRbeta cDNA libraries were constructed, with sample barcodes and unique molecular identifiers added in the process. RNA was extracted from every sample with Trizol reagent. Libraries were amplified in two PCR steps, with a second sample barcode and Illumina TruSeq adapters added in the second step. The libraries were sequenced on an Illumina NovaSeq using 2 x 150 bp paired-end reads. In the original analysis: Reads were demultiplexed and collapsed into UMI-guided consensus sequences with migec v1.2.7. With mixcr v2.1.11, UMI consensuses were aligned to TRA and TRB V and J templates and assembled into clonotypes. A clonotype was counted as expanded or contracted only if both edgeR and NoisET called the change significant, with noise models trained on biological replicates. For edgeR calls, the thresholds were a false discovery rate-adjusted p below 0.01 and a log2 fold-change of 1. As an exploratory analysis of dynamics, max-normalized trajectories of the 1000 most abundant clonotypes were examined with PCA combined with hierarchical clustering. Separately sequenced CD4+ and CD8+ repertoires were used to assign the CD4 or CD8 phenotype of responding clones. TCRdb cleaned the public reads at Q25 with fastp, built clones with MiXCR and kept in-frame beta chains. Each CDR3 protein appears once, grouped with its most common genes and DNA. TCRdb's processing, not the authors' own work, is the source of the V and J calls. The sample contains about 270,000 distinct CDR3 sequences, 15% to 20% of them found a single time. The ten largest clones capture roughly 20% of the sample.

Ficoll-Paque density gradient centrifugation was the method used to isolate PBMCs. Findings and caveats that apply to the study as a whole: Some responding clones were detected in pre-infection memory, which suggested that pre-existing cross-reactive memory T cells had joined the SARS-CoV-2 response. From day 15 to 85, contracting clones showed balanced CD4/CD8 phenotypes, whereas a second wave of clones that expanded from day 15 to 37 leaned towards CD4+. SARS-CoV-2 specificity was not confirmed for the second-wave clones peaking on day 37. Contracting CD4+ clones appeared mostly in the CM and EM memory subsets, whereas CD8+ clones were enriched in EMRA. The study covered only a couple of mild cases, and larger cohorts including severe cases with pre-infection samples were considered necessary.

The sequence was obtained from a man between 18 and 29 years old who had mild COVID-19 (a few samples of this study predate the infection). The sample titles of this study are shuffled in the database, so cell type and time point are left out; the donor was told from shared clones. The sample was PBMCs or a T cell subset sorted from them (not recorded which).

CDR3 reads: CASSRRLAGVLTGELFF. The nucleotides read TGCGCCAGCAGCAGACGACTAGCGGGGGTATTAACCGGGGAGCTGTTTTTT. The sequence links TRBV5-1 to TRBJ2-2; 12 junctional bases match TRBD2. CDR1 and CDR2 are drawn from the germline V gene: SGHRS, YFSETQ. After removal of 4 bases from V and 5 bases from J, the junction retains 9 bases not matched to a gene. The CDR3 runs 17 amino acids, cysteine and phenylalanine included. The only DNA kept is the CDR3, 51 bases in frame from the first base.